What follows are 25 T cell receptor beta chains derived from one specimen sequenced in a study of response to subunit inactivated influenza vaccine (dated by TCRdb to the late 2010s). The receptor library was made with RT-PCR. For sequencing, an Illumina HiSeq 2500 was employed. The public sequencing data were trimmed at Q25 with fastp and processed into clonotypes with MiXCR by TCRdb, which kept only in-frame beta chains. Duplicate CDR3 protein sequences are folded into a single record with the most common DNA and genes. This sample is represented by 650,000 to 700,000 distinct CDR3 sequences; 15% to 19% of them were singletons. Clones ranked in the top ten supply about 9.9% of the sample. Here the sequenced sample was PBMCs from blood, taken 11 to 12 days after vaccination. The receptors come from a man aged 50-60 years who received an inactivated influenza vaccine. Donor details come from another sample of the same person, matched by shared clones.

The chain carries TRBV11-2 and TRBJ1-1; 7 positions match TRBD1. This CDR3 is 15 amino acids long. CDR1 is SGHAT, CDR2 FQNNGV, per germline. Trimming cost V 1 base and J 3 bases; bases outside gene matches: 5. CDR3 bases: TGTGCCAGCAGCTTAGTGAGGGGGCGAGACACTGAAGCTTTCTTT. Its protein product is CASSLVRGRDTEAFF.

This clonotype was seen a few times. The V and J genes are TRBV6-2 or TRBV6-3 and TRBJ2-7, with 12 nucleotides matching TRBD2. CDR3 length: 14 residues. Trimming removed 4 bases from V and 5 bases from J; junction bases left unmatched: 3. Germline loops: CDR1 MNHEY, CDR2 SVGEGT. The CDR3 region has the DNA TGTGCCAGCAGTTCGACTAGCGGGAGCGACGAGCAGTACTTC. Its protein is CASSSTSGSDEQYF.

The chain joins TRBV4-1 to TRBJ1-4, with D perhaps TRBD1 (6 bases). The CDR3 spans 16 residues. Trimming pared 1 base from V and 4 bases from J, leaving 13 bases between. Germline V gene data show CDR1 as MGHRA and CDR2 as YSYEKL. Here the CDR3 DNA reads TGCGCCAGCAGCCAAGTAGGGGGGAAGAATAATGAAAAACTGTTTTTT. It encodes CASSQVGGKNNEKLFF.

This clonotype was counted a few times. The J gene is TRBJ2-1, the V gene TRBV28; D may correspond to TRBD1 or TRBD2 (5 bases each). Per germline, CDR1 MDHEN and CDR2 SYDVKM. The CDR3 totals 15 residues. Trimming left V 5 bases short and J 2 bases short, with 13 bases between. The CDR3 spells CASSPRAGAYNEQFF. CDR3 in DNA: TGTGCCAGCAGTCCCAGGGCCGGGGCCTACAATGAGCAGTTCTTC.

V and J are TRBV7-8 and TRBJ1-2; D is unclear. V dropped 5 bases and J dropped 0 bases, with 13 bases sitting between them. Germline-derived CDR1 and CDR2 are SGHVS and FQNEAQ. The CDR3 consists of 15 residues. CDR3 in amino acids: CASSPNGQANYGYTF. The CDR3 nucleotides are TGTGCCAGCAGCCCCAATGGCCAAGCTAACTATGGCTACACCTTC.

This clonotype was counted ten times or more. CDR3 sequence: CASSQQGGDTEAFF. For the CDR3, the DNA is TGTGCCAGCAGCCAGCAGGGAGGGGACACTGAAGCTTTCTTT. The chain joins TRBV28 to TRBJ1-1; a weak D match, TRBD1 (5 bases). V gave up 6 bases and J gave up 3 bases, with 14 bases separating them. The CDR3 spans 14 residues. CDR1 and CDR2 from the germline V gene are MDHEN and SYDVKM.

This clonotype was observed a few times. Germline and junction disagree at one end, which may indicate a read error. V gene TRBV11-2 combines with J gene TRBJ2-4, with D possibly being TRBD1 (6 bases). Per the germline V gene, CDR1 is SGHAT and CDR2 is FQNNGV. The CDR3 is 17 amino acids. In DNA form, the CDR3 reads TGTGCCAGCAGCTTTAGACTAAGACAGGACTTCAAAGACATTCAGTACTTC. Its protein is CASSFRLRQDFKDIQYF.

This clonotype was counted ten times or more. The chain employs TRBV4-2 and TRBJ2-7; 13 bases are shared with TRBD2. The germline gives CDR1 LGHNA, CDR2 YNFKEQ. V trimming: 4 bases; J trimming: 3 bases; junction bases outside the gene matches: 3. This CDR3 has 15 residues. CDR3 sequence (DNA): TGTGCCAGCAGCCGCGGGACTAGCGGGGACTACGAGCAGTACTTC. Its translation: CASSRGTSGDYEQYF.

The V gene is TRBV6-2 or TRBV6-3, the J gene TRBJ2-7, with no clear D. CDR3 size: 12 residues. The V gene's germline CDR1 is MNHEY and CDR2 SVGEGT. The V end was cut by 0 bases, the J end by 7 bases, with 7 bases between. CDR3 in DNA: TGTGCCAGCAGTTACTCGACGAGTGAGCAGTACTTC. It specifies CASSYSTSEQYF.

This chain uses TRBV7-9 with TRBJ2-1; 10 bases agree with TRBD2. This CDR3 contains 16 residues. The germline V gene has CDR1 SEHNR and CDR2 FQNEAQ (reference sequence). J gave up 4 bases and V 4 bases, and 7 bases lay outside the gene matches. This chain's CDR3 is CASSSSRTSGYNEQFF. DNA of the CDR3: TGTGCCAGCAGCTCTTCTCGGACTAGCGGTTACAATGAGCAGTTCTTC.

This clonotype was seen a few times. The CDR3 is CAIGQTGGSFSGANVLTF. Here the CDR3 DNA reads TGTGCCATCGGCCAAACAGGGGGCTCCTTCTCTGGGGCCAACGTCCTGACTTTC. This chain connects TRBV10-3 to TRBJ2-6, with 9 bases matching TRBD1. V shed 8 bases and J 0 bases; nucleotides not matched to a gene: 11. There are 18 residues in the CDR3. Per the germline V gene, CDR1 is ENHRY and CDR2 is SYGVKD.

The sample holds many counts of this clonotype. This chain connects TRBV7-8 to TRBJ2-7; D not certain. The CDR3 loop spans 13 amino acids. Trimming took 5 bases from V and 5 from J, leaving 13 bases between them. CDR1 is SGHVS, CDR2 FQNEAQ, per germline. CDR3 protein: CASSPGPEDEQYF. Written as DNA, the CDR3 is TGTGCCAGCAGCCCCGGACCCGAGGACGAGCAGTACTTC.

The sample holds a few counts of this clonotype. The J gene is TRBJ2-5, the V gene TRBV5-1; 15 nucleotides match TRBD2. The CDR3 length is 17 residues. Germline V gene sequence: CDR1 SGHRS, CDR2 YFSETQ. Losses at the gene ends were 4 bases for V and 4 bases for J; bases not matched to a gene: 8. CDR3 protein: CASSPGLAGGLAETQYF. As DNA, the CDR3 is TGCGCCAGCAGCCCGGGACTAGCGGGAGGACTTGCAGAGACCCAGTACTTC.

The chain employs TRBV30 and TRBJ1-4; D is unresolved. The CDR3 extends over 15 amino acids. With 5 bases removed from V and 0 bases from J, the gap between germline ends came to 13 bases. The V gene's germline CDR1 is GTSNPN and CDR2 SVGIG (reference sequence). The CDR3 sequence is CAWGKISATNEKLFF. The CDR3 DNA reads TGTGCCTGGGGCAAGATTTCTGCAACTAATGAAAAACTGTTTTTT.

This clonotype was seen repeatedly, ten times or more. One end of the junction is discordant with germline, which a read error may explain. CDR3 in DNA: TGCAGTGCAAGAGGGAGACAGAAGAACACTGAAGCTTTCTTT. Its protein is CSARGRQKNTEAFF. The chain has TRBV20-1 and TRBJ1-1; D possibly corresponds to TRBD1 (5 bases). This CDR3 has 14 amino acids. Germline CDR1 and CDR2: DFQATT and SNEGSKA (reference sequence).

V gene TRBV12-3 or TRBV12-4 combines with J gene TRBJ2-7, with D uncertain. The CDR3 extends over 15 amino acids. The V gene lost 3 bases and the J gene lost 0 bases, with 12 bases spanning the gap. CDR3 residues: CASSLAQARSYEQYF. DNA for the CDR3: TGTGCCAGCAGTTTGGCGCAGGCCCGCTCCTACGAGCAGTACTTC.

This clonotype occurred many times. The rearrangement joins TRBV12-3 or TRBV12-4 to TRBJ2-7, with D unclear. Trimming removed 3 bases at V and 6 bases at J, with 9 bases between. The CDR3 has 12 amino acids. The CDR3 sequence is CASSFNIPEQYF. Here the CDR3 DNA reads TGTGCCAGCAGTTTTAACATCCCCGAGCAGTACTTC.

This clonotype was found a few times. The V and J genes are TRBV29-1 and TRBJ2-1, with D possibly being TRBD1 (5 bases). Trimming took 6 bases from V and 0 from J, leaving 12 bases between them. Germline values: CDR1 SQVTM, CDR2 ANQGSEA. This CDR3 region has 14 residues. The CDR3 sequence is CSVANRSSYNEQFF. The CDR3 DNA reads as TGCAGCGTCGCTAACAGGAGCTCCTACAATGAGCAGTTCTTC.

This chain connects TRBV5-4 to TRBJ2-7; weak D call: TRBD1 (5 bases). Trimming shortened V by 1 base and J by 7 bases, and 15 bases separated the two germline ends. Germline CDR1 SGHNT, CDR2 YYREEE (reference sequence). There are 14 residues in the CDR3. The CDR3 region is CASSLQGTTGEQYF. The CDR3 DNA follows: TGTGCCAGCAGCTTGCAGGGAACTACGGGTGAGCAGTACTTC.

This clonotype appeared a few times. The CDR3 nucleotides read TGCAGTGCCGAAGGCGGGGTACAAGATACGCAGTATTTT. Translation: CSAEGGVQDTQYF. The V call is TRBV20-1, the J call TRBJ2-3; D perhaps matches TRBD2 (6 bases). Germline values: CDR1 DFQATT, CDR2 SNEGSKA (reference sequence). V lost 6 bases and J 5 bases, leaving 15 bases between the germline ends. The CDR3 extends over 13 amino acids.

In its sample, this clonotype was seen a few times. V usage is TRBV11-3 and J usage is TRBJ2-6; TRBD1 matches at 10 bases. The CDR3 extends over 17 amino acids. CDR1 SGHNT and CDR2 YENEEA come from the germline V gene. V was clipped by 5 bases and J by 2 bases; unmatched bases: 6. CDR3 region: CASSPGTGDTGANVLTF. CDR3 coding DNA: TGTGCCAGCAGCCCCGGGACAGGGGATACTGGGGCCAACGTCCTGACTTTC.

This sequence joins TRBV7-8 and TRBJ2-7; 14 bases agree with TRBD2. With 5 bases clipped from V and 4 bases from J, the junction kept 7 bases outside the gene matches. The CDR3 length is 16 residues. Germline CDR1 is SGHVS and CDR2 is FQNEAQ. CDR3 nucleotides: TGTGCCAGCAGCACCCGACTAGCGGGAGGGCTTTACGAGCAGTACTTC. Its translation: CASSTRLAGGLYEQYF.

The chain is built from TRBV5-6 and TRBJ2-7, with unresolved D. V lost 1 base and J 5 bases, leaving 13 bases between the germline ends. This CDR3 spans 14 amino acids. The germline V gene has CDR1 SGHDT and CDR2 YYEEEE. CDR3 in amino acids: CASSLLGKSHEQYF. The DNA of the CDR3 is TGTGCCAGCAGCTTGCTGGGGAAGTCCCACGAGCAGTACTTC.

This clonotype has a count of ten or more. The genes are TRBV4-3 and TRBJ2-7, with TRBD2 as a possible D gene (6 bases). The CDR3 covers 15 residues. With 0 bases removed from V and 0 bases from J, the gap between germline ends came to 9 bases. Germline lookup yields CDR1 LGHNA and CDR2 YSLEER. CDR3 coding DNA: TGCGCCAGCAGCCAAGATGGGGGGACCTCCTACGAGCAGTACTTC. Residues: CASSQDGGTSYEQYF.

V and J are TRBV7-6 and TRBJ2-3; tentatively, D is TRBD2 (6 bases). Germline CDR1 and CDR2: SGHVS and FNYEAQ. This CDR3 has 15 amino acids. The V end was cut by 4 bases, the J end by 4 bases, with 15 bases between. CDR3 in DNA: TGTGCCAGCAGCTCCGGAGGCGGGATCTCAGATACGCAGTATTTT. This codes for CASSSGGGISDTQYF.